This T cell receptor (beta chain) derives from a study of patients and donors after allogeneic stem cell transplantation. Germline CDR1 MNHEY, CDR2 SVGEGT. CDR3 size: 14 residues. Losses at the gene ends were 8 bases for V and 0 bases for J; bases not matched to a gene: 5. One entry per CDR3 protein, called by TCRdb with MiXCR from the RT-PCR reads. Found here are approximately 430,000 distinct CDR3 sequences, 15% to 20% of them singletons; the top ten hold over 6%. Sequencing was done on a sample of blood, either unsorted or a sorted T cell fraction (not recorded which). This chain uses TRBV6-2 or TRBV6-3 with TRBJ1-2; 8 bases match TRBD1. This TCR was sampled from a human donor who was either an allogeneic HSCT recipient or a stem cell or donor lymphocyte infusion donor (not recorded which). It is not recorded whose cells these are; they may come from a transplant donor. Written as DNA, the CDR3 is TGTGCCAGCGTCGGACAGGGAGCTAACTATGGCTACACCTTC. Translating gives CASVGQGANYGYTF.